Each of the 13 T cell receptor beta chains below was sequenced from the same sample in a study of technical replicates of blood from a few donors. Profiled with immunoSEQ multiplex PCR; TCRdb holds only in-frame clones, not every one. Of 84,000 or so clones listed, just under 95% are singletons. The sequencing sample was made of T cells isolated from PBMCs. Receptors were obtained from a human donor in good health.

V is TRBV5-1 and J is TRBJ1-1, with TRBD1 as a possible D gene (5 bases). CDR1 is SGHRS and CDR2 is YFSETQ in the germline V gene. V gave up 5 bases and J gave up 1 base, with 9 bases separating them. The CDR3 sequence is 13 residues long. CDR3 sequence reads: CASRGDRNTEAFF. The DNA of the CDR3 is TGCGCCAGCAGAGGTGACAGGAACACTGAAGCTTTCTTT.

The V gene is TRBV2, the J gene TRBJ1-3, with 8 bases identical to TRBD1. V was pared by 6 bases and J by 2 bases, with 3 bases of the junction left unmatched. Germline values: CDR1 SNHLY, CDR2 FYNNEI. The CDR3 is 14 residues long. Here the CDR3 reads CASSPTGAGNTIYF. CDR3 bases: TGTGCCAGCAGCCCGACAGGGGCTGGAAACACCATATATTTT.

The chain uses TRBV4-1 and TRBJ2-3; a possible D gene is TRBD2 (6 bases). Germline V CDR1 and CDR2: MGHRA, YSYEKL. Trimming stripped 7 bases from V and 0 bases from J, with 17 bases between. The CDR3 loop spans 16 amino acids. DNA of the CDR3: TGCGCCAGCACTCCGAGGGTGGGGACTAGCACAGATACGCAGTATTTT. It is translated as CASTPRVGTSTDTQYF.

This clone was picked up one time. The chain joins TRBV4-1 to TRBJ1-2, with 8 bases identical to TRBD1. This CDR3 is 15 amino acids long. V lost 5 bases, J lost 3 bases, and 8 bases stayed unmatched. The germline gives CDR1 MGHRA, CDR2 YSYEKL. CDR3 sequence: CASSFGQGGDYGYTF. As DNA, the CDR3 is TGCGCCAGCAGCTTTGGACAGGGTGGGGACTATGGCTACACCTTC.

On this clone itself: One end of the junction does not line up with germline, which may come from a read error. V is TRBV14 and J is TRBJ1-2; TRBD1 matches 9 bases. The CDR3 has 12 amino acids. From germline, CDR1 is SGHDN and CDR2 FVKESK. CDR3 in amino acids: CASSRGRTGVAF. CDR3 coding DNA: TGTGCCAGCAGCCGTGGTAGGACAGGGGTCGCCTTC.

V gene TRBV28 combines with J gene TRBJ2-5; a possible D gene is TRBD2 (6 bases). Germline loops: CDR1 MDHEN, CDR2 SYDVKM. Trimming pared 5 bases from V and 7 bases from J, leaving 11 bases between. The length of the CDR3 is 12 residues. Written as DNA, the CDR3 is TGTGCCAGCAGTAGGACTATTGGGACCCAGTACTTC. It encodes CASSRTIGTQYF. The full variable domain, in which reference TRBV28 and TRBJ2-5 provide the parts outside the CDR3, is DVKVTQSSRYLVKRTGEKVFLECVQDMDHENMFWYRQDPGLGLRLIYFSYDVKMKEKGDIPEGYSVSREKKERFSLILESASTNQTSMYLCASSRTIGTQYFGPGTRLLVL.

This sequence joins TRBV5-1 and TRBJ2-7, with no clear D. Germline-derived CDR1 and CDR2 are SGHRS and YFSETQ. V shed 0 bases and J shed 4 bases, with 14 bases lying between them. The CDR3 runs to 15 residues. CDR3: CASSLARDSGYEQYF. CDR3 DNA sequence: TGCGCCAGCAGCTTGGCCCGAGACTCCGGATACGAGCAGTACTTC.

The rearrangement joins TRBV30 to TRBJ2-7; D is ambiguous. The ends were cut back, 5 bases at V and 3 bases at J, with 11 bases in the middle. CDR1 GTSNPN and CDR2 SVGIG come from the germline V gene (reference sequence). This CDR3 has 12 residues. CDR3 protein: CAWAASRYEQYF. CDR3 bases: TGTGCCTGGGCGGCATCTCGCTACGAGCAGTACTTC. The complete variable domain, with remaining parts taken from reference TRBV30 and TRBJ2-7, reads SQTIHQWPATLVQPVGSPLSLECTVEGTSNPNLYWYRQAAGRGLQLLFYSVGIGQISSEVPQNLSASRPQDRQFILSSKKLLLSDSGFYLCAWAASRYEQYFGPGTRLTVT.

The chain joins TRBV5-8 to TRBJ1-4; perhaps TRBD1 as D (6 bases). The CDR3 extends over 15 amino acids. V was cut by 4 bases and J by 5 bases, with 15 bases left in between. Germline V gene sequence: CDR1 SGHTS, CDR2 YDEGEE. The CDR3 protein is CASSRSGTKNEKLFF. As DNA, the CDR3 is TGTGCCAGCAGCCGCTCTGGGACAAAAAATGAAAAACTGTTTTTT.

This chain uses TRBV7-8 with TRBJ2-3; D remains unclear. The V gene's germline CDR1 is SGHVS and CDR2 FQNEAQ. CDR3 length: 12 amino acids. Deletions cut 6 bases from V and 7 bases from J, with 11 bases between. CDR3 nucleotides: TGTGCCAGCAGTTACGACAAGAATACGCAGTATTTT. Its translation is CASSYDKNTQYF.

This chain uses TRBV19 with TRBJ1-4, with 11 bases aligning to TRBD1. J lost 7 bases, V lost 3 bases, and 1 base had no gene match. The CDR3 totals 14 residues. CDR1 is LNHDA and CDR2 is SQIVND in the germline V gene (reference sequence). In DNA form, the CDR3 reads TGTGCCAGTAGTATGGGACAGGGGGGTGAAAAACTGTTTTTT. Protein sequence: CASSMGQGGEKLFF.

This chain uses TRBV6-1 with TRBJ2-7, with D maybe TRBD2 (5 bases). The ends were cut back, 2 bases at V and 0 bases at J, with 26 bases in the middle. The CDR3 covers 20 residues. Germline V gene lookup returns CDR1 MNHNS and CDR2 SASEGT. CDR3 region: CASSELFGDFMDRSSYEQYF. The CDR3 region has the DNA TGTGCCAGCAGTGAACTATTCGGGGATTTTATGGACCGGAGCTCCTACGAGCAGTACTTC.

The CDR3 nucleotides are TGTGCCAGCAGTCCCCCAGGGGGGAGTTGGAATCAGCCCCAGCATTTT. Encoded protein: CASSPPGGSWNQPQHF. The chain carries TRBV27 and TRBJ1-5; TRBD1 aligns across 7 bases. This CDR3 is built from 16 residues. V was clipped by 5 bases and J by 4 bases; unmatched bases: 11. CDR1 is MNHEY and CDR2 is SMNVEV in the germline V gene (reference sequence).